This entry concerns a single TCR beta chain. The sample belongs to a study of memory CD4+ T cells and cytomegalovirus serostatus. Study as a whole: Of the healthy Belgian adults, under 10 were CMV seropositive and 20 to 25 seronegative.

The V end lost 5 bases, the J end lost 0 bases, and 14 bases lay between the germline ends. This CDR3 comprises 16 residues. Germline CDR1 reads LNHDA; CDR2 reads SQIVND (reference sequence). Single viable CD3+CD4+CD8-CD45RO+ cells were sorted as the memory CD4+ T cells. Here immunoSEQ multiplex PCR was the method, and the copy in TCRdb shows in-frame clones only, minus some. Here the sample spans tens of thousands of clones, roughly 80% being singletons. This sequence originates from an adult in good health and CMV-seronegative. V and J are TRBV19 and TRBJ1-5, with D possibly being TRBD1 (6 bases). Sequencing used memory CD4+ T cells from blood. CDR3 nucleotides: TGTGCCAGTAGTCCCCGGACAGATTATAGCAATCAGCCCCAGCATTTT. It encodes CASSPRTDYSNQPQHF.